Ten or more counts support the clone carrying this T cell receptor (beta chain). Its specificity is unknown. These data come from a study of molecular identifiers for immune sequencing clone quantification. TCRdb reprocessed the PCR reads via MiXCR and lists one record per CDR3 protein. Of 550,000 to 750,000 distinct CDR3 sequences listed, around 20% are singletons. Study-level points and caveats: Clones above 20 RNA copies contained over 97% of effector molecules and under 1% of naive molecules.

CDR1 is MNHEY, CDR2 SMNVEV, per germline (reference sequence). V trimming: 5 bases; J trimming: 6 bases; junction bases outside the gene matches: 6. This CDR3 is 13 amino acids long. Isolation of naive CD8 T cells was achieved by sorting on a CD8+CD4-CCR7+CD45RA+ phenotype. The chain carries TRBV27 and TRBJ2-7, with 8 bases that match TRBD2. The receptor was isolated from a human donor in good health. Some libraries in this study had Jurkat cell RNA spiked in. The sequencing input was naive CD8+ T cells from blood, with Jurkat cell RNA spiked in. As to subset: FACS-sorted CD8+CD4-CCR7+CD45RA+ naive T cells. CDR3 in amino acids: CASSTRGGREQYF. The CDR3 region has the DNA TGTGCCAGCAGTACCCGGGGGGGTCGCGAGCAGTACTTC.